These 5 T cell receptor beta chains were sequenced from one sample in a study of PD-1 blockade in classical Hodgkin lymphoma. Profiling relied on immunoSEQ multiplex PCR, and the TCRdb table lists in-frame clones only, not all of them. This table holds 25,000 to 35,000 clones, 88% found once. Time point indicated: newly diagnosed, previously untreated cHL patient sample. Purification of CD4+ T cells from thawed PBMCs was achieved by magnetic negative selection. Sequenced: CD4+ T cells from blood. These receptors came from a human donor with classical Hodgkin lymphoma.

Worth noting for this clone: At one of its ends the junction is not consistent with the germline gene, which may arise from a read error. The chain uses TRBV5-1 and TRBJ2-4; D unclear. The CDR3 has 15 amino acids. CDR1 and CDR2 from the germline V gene are SGHRS and YFSETQ. This CDR3 is CASSFRGQEKNIQYF. For the CDR3, the DNA is TGTGCCAGCAGCTTCCGTGGGCAGGAAAAAAACATTCAGTACTTC. Complete variable domain (other parts from reference TRBV5-1 and TRBJ2-4): KAGVTQTPRYLIKTRGQQVTLSCSPISGHRSVSWYQQTPGQGLQFLFEYFSETQRNKGNFPGRFSGRQFSNSRSEMNVSTLELGDSALYLCASSFRGQEKNIQYFGAGTRLSVL.

This clone was observed a few times. The chain is built from TRBV5-6 and TRBJ2-1, with a tentative D call TRBD2 (6 bases). V shed 2 bases and J shed 7 bases, with 16 bases lying between them. Germline V gene sequence: CDR1 SGHDT, CDR2 YYEEEE. The CDR3 is 15 residues long. The CDR3 loop reads CASSFRQPGTNEQFF. The CDR3, as DNA: TGTGCCAGCAGCTTTCGACAGCCGGGGACTAATGAGCAGTTCTTC.

The rearrangement joins TRBV6-1 to TRBJ2-1; D ambiguous. The length of the CDR3 is 11 residues. V was shortened by 3 bases and J by 7 bases, with 4 bases between the two germline ends. The germline V gene encodes CDR1 MNHNS and CDR2 SASEGT. For the CDR3, the DNA is TGTGCCAGCAGTGAGCGGAATGAGCAGTTCTTC. Protein sequence: CASSERNEQFF.

This chain connects TRBV28 to TRBJ1-1; tentative D call: TRBD1 (5 bases). CDR1 and CDR2 from the germline V gene are MDHEN and SYDVKM. The V gene lost 6 bases and the J gene lost 0 bases, with 11 bases spanning the gap. The CDR3 is 14 residues long. CDR3 DNA: TGTGCCAGCAGCCGACAGACTATGAACACTGAAGCTTTCTTT. Translation: CASSRQTMNTEAFF.

The V gene is TRBV18, the J gene TRBJ2-2; D gene uncertain. The V gene lost 3 bases and the J gene lost 2 bases, with 4 bases spanning the gap. The CDR3 totals 13 residues. The germline V gene has CDR1 KGHSH and CDR2 LQKENI. The CDR3 sequence is CASSPKNTGELFF. The CDR3 DNA sequence: TGTGCCAGCTCACCTAAAAACACCGGGGAGCTGTTTTTT.